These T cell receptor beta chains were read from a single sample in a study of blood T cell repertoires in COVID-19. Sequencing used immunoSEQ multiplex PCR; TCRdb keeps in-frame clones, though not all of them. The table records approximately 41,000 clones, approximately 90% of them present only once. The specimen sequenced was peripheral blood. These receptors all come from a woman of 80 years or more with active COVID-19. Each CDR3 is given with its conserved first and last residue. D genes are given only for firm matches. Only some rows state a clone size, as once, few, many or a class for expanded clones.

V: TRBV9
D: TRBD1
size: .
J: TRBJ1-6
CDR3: CASSTPSGTGKNSPLHF
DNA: TGTGCCAGCAGCACCCCCTCCGGGACAGGGAAGAATTCACCCCTCCACTTT

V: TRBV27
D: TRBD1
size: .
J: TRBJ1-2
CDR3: CASRGQGINYGYTF
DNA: TGTGCCAGCAGAGGACAGGGCATTAACTATGGCTACACCTTC

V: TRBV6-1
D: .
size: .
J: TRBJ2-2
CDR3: CASSELARSTGELFF
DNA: TGTGCCAGCAGTGAATTAGCGAGAAGCACCGGGGAGCTGTTTTTT

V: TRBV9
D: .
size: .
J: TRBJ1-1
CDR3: CASSVAWSGQEAFF
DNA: TGTGCCAGCAGCGTAGCTTGGTCCGGACAGGAAGCTTTCTTT

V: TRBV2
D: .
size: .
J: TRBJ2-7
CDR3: CASSLSPSYEQYF
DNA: TGTGCCAGCAGTCTTAGTCCCTCCTACGAGCAGTACTTC

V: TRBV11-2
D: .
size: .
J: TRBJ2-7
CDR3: CAVESSYEQYF
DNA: TGTGCCGTCGAGAGCTCCTACGAGCAGTACTTC

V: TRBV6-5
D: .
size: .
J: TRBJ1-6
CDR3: CASSYDKNSPLHF
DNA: TGTGCCAGCAGTTACGACAAAAATTCACCCCTCCACTTT

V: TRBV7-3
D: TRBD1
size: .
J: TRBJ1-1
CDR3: CASSGTQGQNTEAFF
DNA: TGTGCCAGCAGCGGAACACAGGGGCAGAACACTGAAGCTTTCTTT

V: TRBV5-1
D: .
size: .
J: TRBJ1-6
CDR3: CASSERTNSPLHF
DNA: TGCGCCAGCAGCGAGCGCACGAATTCACCCCTCCACTTT

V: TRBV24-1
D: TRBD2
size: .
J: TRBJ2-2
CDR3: CATSDPTSGGYTGELFF
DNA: TGTGCCACCAGTGATCCGACTAGCGGGGGGTACACCGGGGAGCTGTTTTTT

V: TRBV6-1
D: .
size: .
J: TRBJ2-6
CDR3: CASSEPSGAGANVLTF
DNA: TGTGCCAGCAGTGAACCCTCAGGGGCTGGGGCCAACGTCCTGACTTTC

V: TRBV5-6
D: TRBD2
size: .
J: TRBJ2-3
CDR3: CASSLVLAGGLNTQYF
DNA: TGTGCCAGCAGCTTGGTTCTAGCGGGGGGCTTAAATACGCAGTATTTT

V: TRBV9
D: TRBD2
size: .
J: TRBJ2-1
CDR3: CASSRPSGGNEQFF
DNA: TGTGCCAGCTCCAGGCCTAGCGGAGGAAATGAGCAGTTCTTC

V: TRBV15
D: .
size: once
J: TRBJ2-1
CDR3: CATSGDRLPTGEQFF
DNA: TGTGCCACCAGCGGAGACAGGCTACCCACGGGGGAACAGTTCTTC

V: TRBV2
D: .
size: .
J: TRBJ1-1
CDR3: CASSLDTNTEAFF
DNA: TGTGCCAGCAGCCTCGACACGAACACTGAAGCTTTCTTT

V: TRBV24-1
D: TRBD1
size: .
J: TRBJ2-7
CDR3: CATSDPGTGGNEQYF
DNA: TGTGCCACCAGTGATCCCGGGACAGGGGGCAACGAGCAGTACTTC

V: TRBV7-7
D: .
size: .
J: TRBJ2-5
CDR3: CASSLGAGIQETQYF
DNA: TGTGCCAGCAGCTTAGGTGCGGGAATACAAGAGACCCAGTACTTC

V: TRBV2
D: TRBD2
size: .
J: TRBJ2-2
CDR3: CASSVLAGDTGELFF
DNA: TGTGCCAGCAGTGTCCTAGCGGGGGACACCGGGGAGCTGTTTTTT

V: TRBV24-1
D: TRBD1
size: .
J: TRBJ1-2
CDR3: CATSDGAGTGGFGYGYTF
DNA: TGTGCCACCAGTGACGGGGCGGGGACAGGGGGCTTCGGCTATGGCTACACCTTC

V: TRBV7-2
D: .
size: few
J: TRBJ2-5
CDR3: CASSLSAGAEETQYF
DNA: TGTGCCAGCAGCTTATCGGCAGGGGCTGAAGAGACCCAGTACTTC